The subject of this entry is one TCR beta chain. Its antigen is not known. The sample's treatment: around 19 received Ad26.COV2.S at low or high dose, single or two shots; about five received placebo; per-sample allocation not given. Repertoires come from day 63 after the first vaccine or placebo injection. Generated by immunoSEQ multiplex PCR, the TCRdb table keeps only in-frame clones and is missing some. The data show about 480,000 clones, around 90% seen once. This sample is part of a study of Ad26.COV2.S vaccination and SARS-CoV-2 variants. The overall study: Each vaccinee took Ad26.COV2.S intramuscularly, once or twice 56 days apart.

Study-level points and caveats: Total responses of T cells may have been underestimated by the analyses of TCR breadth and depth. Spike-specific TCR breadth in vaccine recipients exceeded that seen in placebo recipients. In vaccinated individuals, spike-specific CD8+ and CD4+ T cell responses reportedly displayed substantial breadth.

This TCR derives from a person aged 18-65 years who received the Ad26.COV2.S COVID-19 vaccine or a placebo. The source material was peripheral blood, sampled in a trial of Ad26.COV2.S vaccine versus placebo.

CDR3 in amino acids: CASSQGMVNIQYF. The CDR3 DNA follows: TGTGCCAGCAGCCAAGGGATGGTAAACATTCAGTACTTC. V gene TRBV14 combines with J gene TRBJ2-4; D unclear. The CDR3 is made up of 13 amino acids. From germline, CDR1 is SGHDN and CDR2 FVKESK. Deletions cut 1 base from V and 6 bases from J, with 7 bases between.